The rows below give T cell receptor beta chains drawn from one sample of a study of immune heterogeneity within non-small cell lung tumors. In TCRdb, the multiplex PCR reads were re-called with MiXCR into one record per CDR3 protein. The sample includes approximately 14,000 distinct CDR3 sequences, under 30% of them seen just once. Sequences were obtained from lung tumor tissue. The source is a man aged 35 to 55 with non-small cell lung cancer. Each CDR3 is given with its conserved first and last residue. The order of the fields is clone size, V gene, D gene, J gene, CDR3 DNA, CDR3 protein. A D gene is named only where the DNA matches it firmly. Rows may omit the clone size; those that give it use once, few, many or a size class.

clone_size: many
v_call: TRBV6-1
d_call: .
j_call: TRBJ2-1
cdr3_nt: TGTGCCAGCAGCCCCATGGGGAGCGGTGAGCAGTTCTTC
cdr3_aa: CASSPMGSGEQFF

clone_size: few
v_call: TRBV7-9
d_call: TRBD1
j_call: TRBJ2-7
cdr3_nt: TGTGCCAGCAGTGGGACAGCCCACGAGCAGTACTTC
cdr3_aa: CASSGTAHEQYF

clone_size: many
v_call: TRBV11-2
d_call: TRBD1
j_call: TRBJ1-4
cdr3_nt: TGTGCCAGCAGCTTGAGACAGGGCCCTAATGAAAAACTGTTTTTT
cdr3_aa: CASSLRQGPNEKLFF

clone_size: medium-sized
v_call: TRBV24-1
d_call: .
j_call: TRBJ1-2
cdr3_nt: TGTGCCACCAGTGACCCCGGACTTAATGGCTACACCTTC
cdr3_aa: CATSDPGLNGYTF

clone_size: .
v_call: TRBV29-1
d_call: .
j_call: TRBJ2-6
cdr3_nt: TGCAGCACCCGTTCTGGGGCCAACGTCCTGACTTTC
cdr3_aa: CSTRSGANVLTF

clone_size: .
v_call: TRBV6-1
d_call: TRBD1
j_call: TRBJ2-7
cdr3_nt: TGTGCCAGCATAAGGACAGGAGATTACGAGCATTACTTC
cdr3_aa: CASIRTGDYEHYF

clone_size: .
v_call: TRBV10-2
d_call: TRBD2
j_call: TRBJ2-5
cdr3_nt: TGCGCCAGCAGTGATTTCGGGACTAGCGTACAAGAGACCCAGTACTTC
cdr3_aa: CASSDFGTSVQETQYF

clone_size: medium-sized
v_call: TRBV2
d_call: .
j_call: TRBJ2-2
cdr3_nt: TGTGCCAGCGGGTCGGGGGGACACCCGAACACCGGGGAGCTGTTTTTT
cdr3_aa: CASGSGGHPNTGELFF

clone_size: .
v_call: TRBV9
d_call: TRBD2
j_call: TRBJ2-5
cdr3_nt: TGTGCCAGCAGCGTAGTGGGAGGGTACCAAGAGACCCAGTACTTC
cdr3_aa: CASSVVGGYQETQYF

clone_size: few
v_call: TRBV5-1
d_call: TRBD2
j_call: TRBJ2-7
cdr3_nt: TGCACCAGCAGCTTGGATGGCGGGGGAGCCTACGAGCAGTACTTC
cdr3_aa: CTSSLDGGGAYEQYF

clone_size: few
v_call: TRBV5-1
d_call: .
j_call: TRBJ1-3
cdr3_nt: TGCGCCAGCAGCACGGGACTCGGCTCTGGAAACACCATATATTTT
cdr3_aa: CASSTGLGSGNTIYF

clone_size: few
v_call: TRBV7-8
d_call: .
j_call: TRBJ2-3
cdr3_nt: TGTGCCAGCAGCTTAGCTCGCGCCTCTAGCACAGATACGCAGTATTTT
cdr3_aa: CASSLARASSTDTQYF

clone_size: few
v_call: TRBV13
d_call: TRBD1
j_call: TRBJ2-1
cdr3_nt: TGTGCCAGCACCAACAGGGGCACCTACAATGAGCAGTTCTTC
cdr3_aa: CASTNRGTYNEQFF

clone_size: many
v_call: TRBV6-1
d_call: TRBD1
j_call: TRBJ1-1
cdr3_nt: TGTGCCAGCAGTTCCCAGGGGGCCGGGGCTAGGACTGAAGCTTTCTTT
cdr3_aa: CASSSQGAGARTEAFF

clone_size: many
v_call: TRBV2
d_call: .
j_call: TRBJ1-5
cdr3_nt: TGTGCCAGCAGTGAAGAGAAGCTCCAGCATTTT
cdr3_aa: CASSEEKLQHF

clone_size: .
v_call: TRBV20-1
d_call: .
j_call: TRBJ1-5
cdr3_nt: TGCAGTGCTACCAGCCTCGCGCGAGGACTAAATCAGCCCCAGCATTTT
cdr3_aa: CSATSLARGLNQPQHF

clone_size: many
v_call: TRBV7-2
d_call: .
j_call: TRBJ2-2
cdr3_nt: TGTGCCAGCAACCAACAGGGCCCCCCGAACACCGGGGAGCTGTTTTTT
cdr3_aa: CASNQQGPPNTGELFF

clone_size: .
v_call: TRBV27
d_call: .
j_call: TRBJ2-4
cdr3_nt: TGTGCCAGCAGCAGGGACACCCCGTCACTAGCCAAAAACATTCAGTACTTC
cdr3_aa: CASSRDTPSLAKNIQYF

clone_size: many
v_call: TRBV15
d_call: .
j_call: TRBJ1-6
cdr3_nt: TGTGCCACCAGCAAAGACCCTGGGACCGCCAATTCACCCCTCCACTTT
cdr3_aa: CATSKDPGTANSPLHF

clone_size: few
v_call: TRBV10-3
d_call: .
j_call: TRBJ1-1
cdr3_nt: TGTGCCATCAGTAGATCTTACGCTGAAGCTTTCTTT
cdr3_aa: CAISRSYAEAFF

clone_size: medium-sized
v_call: TRBV5-1
d_call: .
j_call: TRBJ2-7
cdr3_nt: TGCGCCAGCAGCTTGGATCGCGGGCCCTCGCGGGAGCAGTACTTC
cdr3_aa: CASSLDRGPSREQYF

clone_size: medium-sized
v_call: TRBV25-1
d_call: .
j_call: TRBJ1-2
cdr3_nt: TGTGCCAGCAGTGAATTTGGAGGGGGAAGCTATGGCTACACCTTC
cdr3_aa: CASSEFGGGSYGYTF

clone_size: once
v_call: TRBV27
d_call: .
j_call: TRBJ2-7
cdr3_nt: TGTGCCAGCAGCCCTACCGGGAGCTCTCGTGAGCATTACTTC
cdr3_aa: CASSPTGSSREHYF

clone_size: many
v_call: TRBV6-6
d_call: .
j_call: TRBJ1-4
cdr3_nt: TGTGCCAGCAGTTACCCCAGGGTGGGGGAAAAACTGTTTTTT
cdr3_aa: CASSYPRVGEKLFF

clone_size: many
v_call: TRBV19
d_call: .
j_call: TRBJ1-4
cdr3_nt: TGTGCCAGTACCCCCCCTTGGGGTAGTGAAAAACTGTTTTTT
cdr3_aa: CASTPPWGSEKLFF

clone_size: .
v_call: TRBV7-2
d_call: .
j_call: TRBJ2-2
cdr3_nt: TGTGCCAGTCGCTCGGGAATTACTACCGGGGAGCTGTTTTTT
cdr3_aa: CASRSGITTGELFF

clone_size: few
v_call: TRBV5-1
d_call: .
j_call: TRBJ1-1
cdr3_nt: TGCGCCAGCAGCAGGGGGGACGGTTCGAACACTGAAGCTTTCTTT
cdr3_aa: CASSRGDGSNTEAFF

clone_size: many
v_call: TRBV30
d_call: TRBD1
j_call: TRBJ1-3
cdr3_nt: TGTGCCGTGGGACAGGGGAGAAACACCATATATTTT
cdr3_aa: CAVGQGRNTIYF

clone_size: medium-sized
v_call: TRBV19
d_call: .
j_call: TRBJ1-3
cdr3_nt: TGTGCCAGTAGGCGCACCTCTGGAAACACCATATATTTT
cdr3_aa: CASRRTSGNTIYF

clone_size: many
v_call: TRBV24-1
d_call: TRBD2
j_call: TRBJ2-2
cdr3_nt: TGTGCCACCAGTGGGACTAGCGGGAACCTTGCGATCACCGGGGAGCTGTTTTTT
cdr3_aa: CATSGTSGNLAITGELFF

clone_size: many
v_call: TRBV7-6
d_call: .
j_call: TRBJ1-5
cdr3_nt: TGTGCCAGCAGCTTAGAGGTATCTCAGCCCCAGCATTTT
cdr3_aa: CASSLEVSQPQHF

clone_size: medium-sized
v_call: TRBV12-3/TRBV12-4
d_call: TRBD2
j_call: TRBJ2-1
cdr3_nt: TGTGCCAGCACCAAAGGTAGCGGGGGCCGGGGAAATGAGCAGTTCTTC
cdr3_aa: CASTKGSGGRGNEQFF

clone_size: .
v_call: TRBV5-4
d_call: TRBD2
j_call: TRBJ2-1
cdr3_nt: TGTGCCAGCAGCGCAGGGACTAGCGGGTATAATGAGCAGTTCTTC
cdr3_aa: CASSAGTSGYNEQFF

clone_size: many
v_call: TRBV28
d_call: .
j_call: TRBJ2-7
cdr3_nt: TGTGCCAGCAGTTTCTTGGATTACGAGCAGTACTTC
cdr3_aa: CASSFLDYEQYF

clone_size: medium-sized
v_call: TRBV19
d_call: TRBD1
j_call: TRBJ2-7
cdr3_nt: TGTGCCAGTAGTATAGGACAGGGGGCGGATGAGCAGTACTTC
cdr3_aa: CASSIGQGADEQYF

clone_size: few
v_call: TRBV4-3
d_call: .
j_call: TRBJ1-4
cdr3_nt: TGCGCCAGCAGCCAAGATTGGGGCCAAAGTAATGAAAAACTGTTTTTT
cdr3_aa: CASSQDWGQSNEKLFF

clone_size: medium-sized
v_call: TRBV15
d_call: .
j_call: TRBJ1-5
cdr3_nt: TGTGCCACCAGCAGAGATTTTGGGGGAGGTCAGCCCCAGCATTTT
cdr3_aa: CATSRDFGGGQPQHF

clone_size: .
v_call: TRBV6-9
d_call: TRBD1
j_call: TRBJ1-5
cdr3_nt: TGTGCCAGCAGTTCCTCCGCCCGGACAGGGCCCAATCAGCCCCAGCATTTT
cdr3_aa: CASSSSARTGPNQPQHF

clone_size: many
v_call: TRBV27
d_call: TRBD2
j_call: TRBJ2-5
cdr3_nt: TGTGCCAGCAGCCCAAGGACTAGCGGAGGGAAAGAGACCCAGTACTTC
cdr3_aa: CASSPRTSGGKETQYF